A selection of T cell receptor beta chains follows, all from one sample in a study of blood T cell repertoires in COVID-19. TCRdb's copy holds only in-frame clones and misses some; the assay was immunoSEQ multiplex PCR. The sample lists fewer than 200,000 clones; roughly 90% were seen once. Sequenced material: peripheral blood. The source of these receptors is a man between 45 and 60 years old with acute or convalescent COVID-19. CDR3s include the opening cysteine and the closing phenylalanine or tryptophan. A D gene is named only where the DNA matches it firmly. For some rows the clone size is stated as once, few or many, or as a class when expanded; others skip it.

D: .
V: TRBV6-5
length: 15
size: .
J: TRBJ2-7
DNA: TGTGCCAGCAGTTACGGACTACGGGGCGGTGATGAGCAGTACTTC
CDR3: CASSYGLRGGDEQYF

D: TRBD1
V: TRBV28
length: 14
size: .
J: TRBJ1-1
DNA: TGTGCCAGCAGTGCCGGGACAGGGGGCACTGAAGCTTTCTTT
CDR3: CASSAGTGGTEAFF

D: TRBD1
V: TRBV28
length: 14
size: .
J: TRBJ1-1
DNA: TGTGCCAGCAGCGGCACAGGGGTGAGGACTGAAGCTTTCTTT
CDR3: CASSGTGVRTEAFF

D: .
V: TRBV10-3
length: 13
size: .
J: TRBJ1-1
DNA: TGTGCCATCAGTGAGTTCAAGAACACTGAAGCTTTCTTT
CDR3: CAISEFKNTEAFF

D: TRBD1
V: TRBV30
length: 15
size: once
J: TRBJ1-1
DNA: TGTGCCTGGAGTCCGCGGGACAGGGGGCCCACTGAAGCTTTCTTT
CDR3: CAWSPRDRGPTEAFF

D: TRBD1
V: TRBV5-6
length: 16
size: .
J: TRBJ2-3
DNA: TGTGCCAGCAGCTGGGACAGAAGGTATGCGGCAGATACGCAGTATTTT
CDR3: CASSWDRRYAADTQYF

D: TRBD1
V: TRBV3-1/TRBV3-2
length: 15
size: .
J: TRBJ1-4
DNA: TGTGCCAGCAGCCAAGAGGGGACAGGGGATGAAAAACTGTTTTTT
CDR3: CASSQEGTGDEKLFF

D: TRBD1
V: TRBV24-1
length: 13
size: once
J: TRBJ1-1
DNA: TGTGCCACCAGAGGGACAGGTCGTCCTGAAGCTTTCTTT
CDR3: CATRGTGRPEAFF

D: .
V: TRBV30
length: 15
size: .
J: TRBJ1-5
DNA: TGTGCCTGGAGTGGGCGGGAAGGGGTCAATCAGCCCCAGCATTTT
CDR3: CAWSGREGVNQPQHF

D: .
V: TRBV27
length: 16
size: .
J: TRBJ2-7
DNA: TGTGCCAGCAGTCCTGTGGGAGTGAGGGGGTCCTACGAGCAGTACTTC
CDR3: CASSPVGVRGSYEQYF

D: TRBD1
V: TRBV6-1
length: 19
size: .
J: TRBJ1-5
DNA: TGTGCCAGCAGTGCACGGGACAGTCGAGTCTTTAATAGCAATCAGCCCCAGCATTTT
CDR3: CASSARDSRVFNSNQPQHF

D: TRBD1
V: TRBV25-1
length: 14
size: many
J: TRBJ1-4
DNA: TGTGCCAGCAGGGGGGACAGGAAGAATGAAAAACTGTTTTTT
CDR3: CASRGDRKNEKLFF

D: .
V: TRBV5-5
length: 14
size: .
J: TRBJ1-2
DNA: TGTGCCAGCAGCTTGGGGGCAGCCGTCTATGGCTACACCTTC
CDR3: CASSLGAAVYGYTF

D: TRBD1
V: TRBV5-1
length: 15
size: .
J: TRBJ2-2
DNA: TGCGCCAGCAGTCCGTCTTTAAGGGGGCCTGGGGAGCTGTTTTTT
CDR3: CASSPSLRGPGELFF

D: .
V: TRBV10-3
length: 11
size: .
J: TRBJ1-2
DNA: TGTGCCATCAGTGCGGACTATGGCTACACCTTC
CDR3: CAISADYGYTF

D: .
V: TRBV19
length: 14
size: .
J: TRBJ2-7
DNA: TGTGCCAGTAGCTCTGACAGGTTCTCCTACGAGCAGTACTTC
CDR3: CASSSDRFSYEQYF

D: .
V: TRBV27
length: 14
size: .
J: TRBJ1-1
DNA: TGTGCCAGCAGTTTATCGATGGGGGGCACTGAAGCTTTCTTT
CDR3: CASSLSMGGTEAFF

D: .
V: TRBV3-1/TRBV3-2
length: 13
size: .
J: TRBJ1-3
DNA: TGTGCCAGCAGCCGGAGGACTGGAAACACCATATATTTT
CDR3: CASSRRTGNTIYF

D: .
V: TRBV30
length: 14
size: .
J: TRBJ2-6
DNA: TGTGCCTGGAGTGCAGGCTCTGGGGCCAACGTCCTGACTTTC
CDR3: CAWSAGSGANVLTF

D: .
V: TRBV29-1
length: 15
size: .
J: TRBJ1-1
DNA: TGCAGCGTTGAGCAGGGATTTGGGTTGGGCACTGAAGCTTTCTTT
CDR3: CSVEQGFGLGTEAFF

D: .
V: TRBV11-2
length: 16
size: .
J: TRBJ2-7
DNA: TGTGCCAGCAGCTTAGACGTCGTGGGAGGACGGAGCGAGCAGTACTTC
CDR3: CASSLDVVGGRSEQYF

D: .
V: TRBV11-2
length: 15
size: .
J: TRBJ1-2
DNA: TGTGCCACCGGAACAGGGCGTTCTATAAGGGATGGCTACACCTTC
CDR3: CATGTGRSIRDGYTF

D: TRBD1
V: TRBV19
length: 17
size: .
J: TRBJ2-2
DNA: TGTGCCAGTAGGGGGGATGGGTACAGGGGAAACACCGGGGAGCTGTTTTTT
CDR3: CASRGDGYRGNTGELFF

D: TRBD2
V: TRBV12-3/TRBV12-4
length: 13
size: few
J: TRBJ2-5
DNA: TGTGCCAGCAGTCGAGCGGGAGTTCAGACCCAGTACTTC
CDR3: CASSRAGVQTQYF

D: .
V: TRBV5-4
length: 15
size: .
J: TRBJ2-3
DNA: TGTGCCAGCAGCTTTTTGGGTCCGGAGGCAGATACGCAGTATTTT
CDR3: CASSFLGPEADTQYF

D: .
V: TRBV6-6
length: 14
size: .
J: TRBJ2-5
DNA: TGTGCCAGCAGTTACTTGGGACTGGGTGTCGGCCAGTACTTC
CDR3: CASSYLGLGVGQYF

D: TRBD1
V: TRBV28
length: 13
size: .
J: TRBJ1-5
DNA: TGTGCCAGCATAGACAGGGAAGATCAGCCCCAGCATTTT
CDR3: CASIDREDQPQHF

D: .
V: TRBV9
length: 16
size: .
J: TRBJ2-2
DNA: TGTGCCAGCAGCGAAGTGGGGGCACTGAACACCGGGGAGCTGTTTTTT
CDR3: CASSEVGALNTGELFF

D: .
V: TRBV19
length: 14
size: once
J: TRBJ1-3
DNA: TGTGCCAGTAGCACCGTGAGCTCTGGAAACACCATATATTTT
CDR3: CASSTVSSGNTIYF

D: .
V: TRBV5-1
length: 14
size: .
J: TRBJ2-1
DNA: TGCGCCAGCAGCTTGGTAGCAGGGAACAATGAGCAGTTCTTC
CDR3: CASSLVAGNNEQFF

D: TRBD2
V: TRBV7-2
length: 13
size: .
J: TRBJ2-7
DNA: TGTGCCAGCAGGCCTATAGCGGGAATCGAGCAGTACTTC
CDR3: CASRPIAGIEQYF

D: TRBD2
V: TRBV28
length: 15
size: .
J: TRBJ2-7
DNA: TGTGCCAGCAGTTTTCTGGGCGGGGGGGATTACGAGCAGTACTTC
CDR3: CASSFLGGGDYEQYF

D: .
V: TRBV15
length: 16
size: .
J: TRBJ1-3
DNA: TGTGCCACCAGCAGAGAACAGCCGGAGGAGGGAAACACCATATATTTT
CDR3: CATSREQPEEGNTIYF

D: TRBD1
V: TRBV27
length: 14
size: .
J: TRBJ2-7
DNA: TGTGCCAGCAGTTCACCGACAGGGATCTACGAGCAGTACTTC
CDR3: CASSSPTGIYEQYF

D: .
V: TRBV7-9
length: 15
size: .
J: TRBJ2-2
DNA: TGTGCCAGCAGCCAGAAGGGACTCAACACCGGGGAGCTGTTTTTT
CDR3: CASSQKGLNTGELFF

D: TRBD1
V: TRBV4-2
length: 17
size: once
J: TRBJ1-5
DNA: TGTGCCAGCAGCCAAGGAGACAGGGGTGGGAGCAATCAGCCCCAGCATTTT
CDR3: CASSQGDRGGSNQPQHF

D: .
V: TRBV6-1
length: 16
size: .
J: TRBJ2-2
DNA: TGTGCCAGCAGTGAGGGGCCTGGACAAGTCACCGGGGAGCTGTTTTTT
CDR3: CASSEGPGQVTGELFF

D: TRBD1
V: TRBV4-1
length: 15
size: .
J: TRBJ2-2
DNA: TGCGCCAGCAGCCATGCGGACAGGGCCACCGGGGAGCTGTTTTTT
CDR3: CASSHADRATGELFF

D: .
V: TRBV6-4
length: 15
size: .
J: TRBJ2-3
DNA: TGTGCCAGCAGTGTCTTTTACGGCGGTTCGGATACGCAGTATTTT
CDR3: CASSVFYGGSDTQYF

D: TRBD2
V: TRBV27
length: 15
size: .
J: TRBJ2-7
DNA: TGTGCCAGCAGTTTACTAGCGGGTTCCTCCTACGAGCAGTACTTC
CDR3: CASSLLAGSSYEQYF

D: .
V: TRBV27
length: 14
size: .
J: TRBJ1-5
DNA: TGTGCCAGCAAGGGGCTTGGGGGAGGTCAGCCCCAGCATTTT
CDR3: CASKGLGGGQPQHF

D: .
V: TRBV3-1/TRBV3-2
length: 12
size: .
J: TRBJ2-7
DNA: TGTGCCAGCAGCCAAGGTTACTACGAGCAGTACTTC
CDR3: CASSQGYYEQYF